This T cell receptor (beta chain) was found in a study of blood T cell repertoires in COVID-19. Per the germline V gene, CDR1 is SGHVS and CDR2 is FQNEAQ. J gave up 8 bases and V 3 bases, and 2 bases lay outside the gene matches. The CDR3 is made up of 12 amino acids. Sequencing was performed with immunoSEQ multiplex PCR; in TCRdb, only in-frame clones are kept and a portion is missing. The sample holds some 170,000 clones; 65% to 80% are singletons and the top ten take about 7.8%. The sample consisted of peripheral blood. The sequence derives from a man aged 55 to 70 with acute or convalescent COVID-19. The J gene is TRBJ1-2, the V gene TRBV7-8; 8 bases align to TRBD1. The CDR3 spells CASSLDRVGYTF. The CDR3, as DNA: TGTGCCAGCAGCTTGGACAGGGTCGGCTACACCTTC.